Detailed here is one TCR beta chain. The antigen is not known. Germline trimming cut 4 bases from V and 1 base from J; bases unmatched to any gene: 1. The CDR3 extends over 14 amino acids. CDR1 and CDR2 from the germline V gene are MDHEN and SYDVKM. As for time point: new active TB diagnosis, blood taken before or within 7 days of starting treatment. On average around 95,000 T cells per donor were immunosequenced. Sequencing was performed with immunoSEQ multiplex PCR; in TCRdb, only in-frame clones are kept and a portion is missing. The sample lists tens of thousands of clones, around 90% occurring once. The data originate from a study of T cells in tuberculosis. Study in general: Blood was taken before or within 7 days of anti-tuberculosis therapy. Study outcomes and limitations: Smaller distances to GMM-specific TCRs suggested their expansion in active tuberculosis. Active tuberculosis cases were adults; controls were adolescents.

Sequenced here: PBMCs, sampled at tuberculosis diagnosis. The chain joins TRBV28 to TRBJ1-3; TRBD1 aligns across 7 bases. This TCR came from an adult with tuberculosis. The CDR3 loop reads CASSSRGSGNTIYF. The CDR3 DNA sequence: TGTGCCAGCAGTTCCAGGGGGTCTGGAAACACCATATATTTT.